The clone carrying this TCR beta chain was counted at least ten times. Its specificity is unknown. From germline, CDR1 is SGHTA and CDR2 FQGNSA. This CDR3 is built from 15 residues. V dropped 3 bases and J dropped 4 bases, with 14 bases sitting between them. The sample belongs to a study of T cell repertoires in cytomegalovirus infection. Across the study: An indication of both CMV infection and matching HLA type came from public TCR beta signatures.

General study results and limits: Summed public TCR beta family frequency identified CMV carriers bearing the relevant HLA. There were HLA-C-restricted CMV-specific TCR beta clonotypes dominating the ex vivo response.

TCRdb reprocessed the reads via MiXCR and lists one record per CDR3 protein. The table has more than 650,000 distinct CDR3 sequences, 35% seen once. V gene TRBV7-2 combines with J gene TRBJ2-3; a weak D match, TRBD1 (5 bases). The specimen was PBMCs. The TCR was taken from a human donor in good health (CMV status not recorded). Some clones in this sample may be carry-over from other donors' samples. This CDR3 reads CASSFRQGLADTQYF. CDR3 bases: TGTGCCAGCAGCTTCAGGCAGGGTCTGGCAGATACGCAGTATTTT.